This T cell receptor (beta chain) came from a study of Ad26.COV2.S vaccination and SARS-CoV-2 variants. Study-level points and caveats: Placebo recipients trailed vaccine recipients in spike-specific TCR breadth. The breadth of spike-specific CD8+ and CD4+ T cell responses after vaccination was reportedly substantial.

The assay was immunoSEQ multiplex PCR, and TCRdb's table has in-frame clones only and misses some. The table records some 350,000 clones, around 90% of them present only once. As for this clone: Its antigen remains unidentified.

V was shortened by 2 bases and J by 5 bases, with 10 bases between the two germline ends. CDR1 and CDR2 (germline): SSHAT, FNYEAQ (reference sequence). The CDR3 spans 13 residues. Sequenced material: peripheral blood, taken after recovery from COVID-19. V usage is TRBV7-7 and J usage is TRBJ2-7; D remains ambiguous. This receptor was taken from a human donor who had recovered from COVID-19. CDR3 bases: TGTGCCAGCAGCTTAACTGTGGCCAACGAGCAGTACTTC. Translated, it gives CASSLTVANEQYF.